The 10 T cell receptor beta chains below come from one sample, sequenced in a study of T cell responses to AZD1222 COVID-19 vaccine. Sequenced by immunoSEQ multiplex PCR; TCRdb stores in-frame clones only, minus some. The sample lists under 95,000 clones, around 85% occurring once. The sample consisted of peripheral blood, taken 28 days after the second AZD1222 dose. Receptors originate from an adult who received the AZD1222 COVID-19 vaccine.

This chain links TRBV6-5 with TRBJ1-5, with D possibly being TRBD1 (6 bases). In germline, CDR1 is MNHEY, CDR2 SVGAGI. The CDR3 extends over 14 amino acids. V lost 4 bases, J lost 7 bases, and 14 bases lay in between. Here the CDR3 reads CASSLRRGGQPQHF. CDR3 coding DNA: TGTGCCAGCAGTTTGAGGAGAGGGGGACAGCCCCAGCATTTT.

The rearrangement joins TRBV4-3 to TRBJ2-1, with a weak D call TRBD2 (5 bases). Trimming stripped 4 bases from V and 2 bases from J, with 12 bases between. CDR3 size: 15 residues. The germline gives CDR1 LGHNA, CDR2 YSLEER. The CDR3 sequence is CASSRQERPYNEQFF. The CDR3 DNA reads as TGCGCCAGCAGCCGCCAAGAGCGGCCCTACAATGAGCAGTTCTTC.

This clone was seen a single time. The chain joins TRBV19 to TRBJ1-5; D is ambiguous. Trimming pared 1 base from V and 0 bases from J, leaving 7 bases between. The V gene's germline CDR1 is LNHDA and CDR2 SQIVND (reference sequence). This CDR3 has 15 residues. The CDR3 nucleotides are TGTGCCAGTAGTATAGGTAAGATTAGCAATCAGCCCCAGCATTTT. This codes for CASSIGKISNQPQHF. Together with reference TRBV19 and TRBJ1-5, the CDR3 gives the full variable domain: DGGITQSPKYLFRKEGQNVTLSCEQNLNHDAMYWYRQDPGQGLRLIYYSQIVNDFQKGDIAEGYSVSREKKESFPLTVTSAQKNPTAFYLCASSIGKISNQPQHFGDGTRLSIL.

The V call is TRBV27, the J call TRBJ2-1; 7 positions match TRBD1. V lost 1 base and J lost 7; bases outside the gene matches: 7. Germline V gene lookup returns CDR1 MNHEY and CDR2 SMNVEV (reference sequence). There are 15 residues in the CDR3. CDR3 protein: CASSLYDRDRNEQFF. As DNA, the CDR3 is TGTGCCAGCAGTTTATACGACAGGGATAGGAATGAGCAGTTCTTC.

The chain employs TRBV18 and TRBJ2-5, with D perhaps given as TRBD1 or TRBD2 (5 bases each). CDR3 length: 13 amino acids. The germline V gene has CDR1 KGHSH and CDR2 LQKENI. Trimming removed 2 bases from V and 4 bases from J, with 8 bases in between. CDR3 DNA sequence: TGTGCCAGCTCACCAATGAGGGGAGAGACCCAGTACTTC. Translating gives CASSPMRGETQYF. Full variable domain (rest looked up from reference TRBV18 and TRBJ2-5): NAGVMQNPRHLVRRRGQEARLRCSPMKGHSHVYWYRQLPEEGLKFMVYLQKENIIDESGMPKERFSAEFPKEGPSILRIQQVVRGDSAAYFCASSPMRGETQYFGPGTRLLVL.

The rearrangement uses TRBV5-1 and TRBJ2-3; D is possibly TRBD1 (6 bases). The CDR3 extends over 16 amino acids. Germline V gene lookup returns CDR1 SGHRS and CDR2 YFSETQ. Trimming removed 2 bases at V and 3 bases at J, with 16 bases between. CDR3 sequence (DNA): TGCGCCAGCAGCTTTTCCCCGACAGGACCGACAGATACGCAGTATTTT. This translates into CASSFSPTGPTDTQYF.

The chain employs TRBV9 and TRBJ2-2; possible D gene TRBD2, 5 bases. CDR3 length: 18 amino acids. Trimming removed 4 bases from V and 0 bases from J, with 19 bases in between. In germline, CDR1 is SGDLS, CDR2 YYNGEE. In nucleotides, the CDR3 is TGTGCCAGCAGCCCCCCCCGAGGACTTAACGCGAACACCGGGGAGCTGTTTTTT. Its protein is CASSPPRGLNANTGELFF.

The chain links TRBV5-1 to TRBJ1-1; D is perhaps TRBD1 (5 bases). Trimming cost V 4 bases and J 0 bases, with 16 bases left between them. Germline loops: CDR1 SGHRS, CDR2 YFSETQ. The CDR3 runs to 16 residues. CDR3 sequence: CASSLAQPRVNTEAFF. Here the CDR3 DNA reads TGCGCCAGCAGCCTGGCCCAACCCAGGGTGAACACTGAAGCTTTCTTT.

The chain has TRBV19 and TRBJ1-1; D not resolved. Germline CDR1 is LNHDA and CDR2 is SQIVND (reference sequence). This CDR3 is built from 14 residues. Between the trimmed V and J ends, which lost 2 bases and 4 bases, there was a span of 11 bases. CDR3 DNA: TGTGCCAGTAGTATAAAGGGCCCTCCCACTGAAGCTTTCTTT. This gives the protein CASSIKGPPTEAFF.

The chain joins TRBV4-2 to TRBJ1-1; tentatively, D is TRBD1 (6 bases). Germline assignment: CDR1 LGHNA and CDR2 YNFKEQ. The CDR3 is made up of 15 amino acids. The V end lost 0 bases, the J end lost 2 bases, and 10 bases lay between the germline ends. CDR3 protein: CASSQEDSLNTEAFF. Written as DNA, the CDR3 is TGTGCCAGCAGCCAAGAGGACAGTTTAAACACTGAAGCTTTCTTT.